The 4 T cell receptor beta chains reported below all come from one sample, sequenced in a study of human T cells and chemical hapten exposure. TCRdb redid the calling of the 5' RACE reads with MiXCR, one entry per CDR3 protein. This sample carries 130,000 or so distinct CDR3 sequences, around 4.4% of them seen once, and the ten largest clones take 1.3% to 1.5%. Unfractionated whole blood yielded total RNA. The receptors originated from a female donor in good health.

This clonotype appeared many times. The chain combines TRBV5-1 with TRBJ2-1; 11 nucleotides agree with TRBD2. This CDR3 is built from 18 residues. The V gene end was trimmed by 0 bases and the J gene end by 0 bases; junction bases not matched to a gene: 5. The germline gives CDR1 SGHRS, CDR2 YFSETQ. The CDR3 loop is CASSLVILAGGSYNEQFF. CDR3 in DNA: TGCGCCAGCAGCTTGGTAATCCTAGCGGGGGGCTCCTACAATGAGCAGTTCTTC.

V usage is TRBV5-1 and J usage is TRBJ2-1; 9 bases are a match to TRBD2. Germline V gene data show CDR1 as SGHRS and CDR2 as YFSETQ. With 0 bases clipped from V and 9 bases from J, the junction kept 7 bases outside the gene matches. The CDR3 covers 15 residues. The CDR3 bases are TGCGCCAGCAGCTTGGGACTAGCGGCATTGGGTGAGCAGTTCTTC. This sequence encodes CASSLGLAALGEQFF.

The chain links TRBV10-3 to TRBJ2-3, with TRBD2 as a possible D gene (6 bases). Trimming took off 0 bases at V and 3 bases at J, with 10 bases between the two ends. CDR3 size: 15 residues. Germline V gene lookup returns CDR1 ENHRY and CDR2 SYGVKD. Here the CDR3 DNA reads TGTGCCATCAGTGAGTCCCCGGCGGGGACAGATACGCAGTATTTT. This sequence encodes CAISESPAGTDTQYF.

This clonotype was recorded many times. The chain carries TRBV25-1 and TRBJ2-7; no reliable D call. This CDR3 region has 14 residues. Trimming shortened V by 0 bases and J by 3 bases, and 9 bases separated the two germline ends. Germline V gene data show CDR1 as MGHDK and CDR2 as SYGVNS. The CDR3 loop reads CASSEYNSNYEQYF. The DNA for the CDR3 is TGTGCCAGCAGTGAATACAACAGTAACTACGAGCAGTACTTC.